Listed below are T cell receptor beta chains from one sample, sequenced in a study of cytomegalovirus exposure and HLA in healthy donors. Using immunoSEQ multiplex PCR, the repertoire was profiled, and TCRdb retains in-frame clones only, with some absent. Among over 150,000 clones listed, over 85% were seen once. Sequencing input: PBMCs. All receptors come from a man between 18 and 35 years old in good health and CMV-seropositive. CDR3s include the opening cysteine and the closing phenylalanine or tryptophan. The order of the fields is D gene, J gene, V gene, clone size, CDR3 DNA, CDR3 protein. The D gene is left open where the match is weak. Clone size is stated in some rows and not others, as once, few, many or a class when expanded.

. | TRBJ1-1 | TRBV29-1 | . | TGCAGCGCCTTGAGGGATGACAGGTCTGAAGCTTTCTTT | CSALRDDRSEAFF
. | TRBJ2-3 | TRBV10-3 | once | TGTGCCATCAAAGAAGGGGCTGCTACAGATACGCAGTATTTT | CAIKEGAATDTQYF
. | TRBJ2-5 | TRBV6-5 | once | TGTGCCAGCAGTTACCCGGGGACACCACAAGAGACCCAGTACTTC | CASSYPGTPQETQYF
. | TRBJ2-7 | TRBV2 | few | TGTGCCAGCAGTGATGGTTTGGGGGGGGCATACGAGCAGTACTTC | CASSDGLGGAYEQYF
. | TRBJ1-1 | TRBV27 | once | TGTGCCAGCAGTTTATTGGGAGGGGGGCGGATGAACACTGAAGCTTTCTTT | CASSLLGGGRMNTEAFF
TRBD1 | TRBJ2-5 | TRBV5-1 | . | TGCGCCAGCAGCCCCGGGACAGTATTTCAAGAGACCCAGTACTTC | CASSPGTVFQETQYF
. | TRBJ2-1 | TRBV9 | . | TGTGCCAGCAGCGTTTTAGGGGCGGCCTACAATGAGCAGTTCTTC | CASSVLGAAYNEQFF
. | TRBJ2-7 | TRBV15 | . | TGTGCCACCAGCAGAGATAGGGGGTTATACGAGCAGTACTTC | CATSRDRGLYEQYF
. | TRBJ2-7 | TRBV4-2 | once | TGTGCCAGCAGCCTGGATGGTTCTTCCCGTAGCCTATCCTACGAGCAGTACTTC | CASSLDGSSRSLSYEQYF
TRBD2 | TRBJ2-1 | TRBV27 | . | TGTGCCAGCAGTAATAGCGGGAGCTCCTACAATGAGCAGTTCTTC | CASSNSGSSYNEQFF
. | TRBJ1-2 | TRBV7-2 | . | TGTGCCAGCAGCCCACGGGCTAACTATGGCTACACCTTC | CASSPRANYGYTF
. | TRBJ2-1 | TRBV6-1 | . | TGTGCCAGCAGAAGTCTACAGGGAGGGAATGAGCAGTTCTTC | CASRSLQGGNEQFF
TRBD1 | TRBJ2-4 | TRBV18 | once | TGTGCCAGCTCACCACAGGGGGCTTTATTTACCAAAAACATTCAGTACTTC | CASSPQGALFTKNIQYF
TRBD1 | TRBJ1-1 | TRBV2 | . | TGTGCCAGCAGTCAGGGGGCGACCACTGAAGCTTTCTTT | CASSQGATTEAFF
. | TRBJ2-7 | TRBV28 | . | TGTGCCAGCAGTTTTGTCCAGGACTACTCCTACGAGCAGTACTTC | CASSFVQDYSYEQYF
. | TRBJ2-1 | TRBV7-2 | . | TGTGCCAGCAGCGCACTGGGGGGAAACAATGAGCAGTTCTTC | CASSALGGNNEQFF
TRBD2 | TRBJ2-1 | TRBV7-8 | . | TGTGCCAGCACCCCCGGGATGGCTAGCGGCCTCTACAATGAGCAGTTCTTC | CASTPGMASGLYNEQFF
TRBD2 | TRBJ2-5 | TRBV28 | . | TGTGCCAGCAGTGCCCGTAGCGGGAGGGCCGAGGAGACCCAGTACTTC | CASSARSGRAEETQYF
. | TRBJ1-1 | TRBV6-5 | . | TGTGCCAGCAGGGGCCATAGGACTGAAGCTTTCTTT | CASRGHRTEAFF
. | TRBJ2-5 | TRBV21-1 | . | TGTGCCAGCAGGGGACCGAACAGGGAGGGGGAAGAGACCCAGTACTTC | CASRGPNREGEETQYF
. | TRBJ2-7 | TRBV9 | once | TGTGCCAGCAGCGTAGAGGGGGGGGACACGTACTCCTACGAGCAGTACTTC | CASSVEGGDTYSYEQYF
. | TRBJ2-1 | TRBV9 | . | TGTGCCAGCAGCCCACCCTTCGGTGCCCTGTTCTTC | CASSPPFGALFF
. | TRBJ2-7 | TRBV7-6 | . | TGTGCCAGCAGCCTGAAGCCGCTCGGCGAGCAGTACTTC | CASSLKPLGEQYF
. | TRBJ2-1 | TRBV7-9 | few | TGTGCCAGCAGCTTAACAGGGACCTACAATGAGCAGTTCTTC | CASSLTGTYNEQFF